Below are 17 T cell receptor beta chains sequenced from a single sample in a study of monozygotic twins with inflammatory bowel disease. Each CDR3 protein gets one entry in TCRdb, which reprocessed the 5' RACE reads and gives no DNA. This repertoire includes 350,000 to 400,000 distinct CDR3 sequences. Material for sequencing was blood. All receptors derive from a human donor with ulcerative colitis or Crohn's disease, or a healthy co-twin of an affected twin (not recorded which).

This sequence joins TRBV9 and TRBJ2-1; TCRdb names TRBD1, which stays unverified in the absence of DNA. This CDR3 spans 12 amino acids. Germline lookup yields CDR1 SGDLS and CDR2 YYNGEE. This chain's CDR3 is CASSPLQGPQFF.

This sequence joins TRBV11-2 and TRBJ2-5. The CDR3 has 14 residues. Germline V gene lookup returns CDR1 SGHAT and CDR2 FQNNGV. The chain's CDR3 is CASSPYRTVGTQYF.

The chain links TRBV7-9 to TRBJ2-2. The germline CDR1 and CDR2 sequences are SEHNR and FQNEAQ (reference sequence). The CDR3 length is 15 residues. The chain's CDR3 is CASSLLGAIAGELFF.

The chain has TRBV5-4 and TRBJ2-1; absent DNA, TCRdb's TRBD2 call cannot be checked. Germline loops: CDR1 SGHNT, CDR2 YYREEE (reference sequence). This CDR3 has 19 residues. This chain's CDR3 is CASSLGNVLLAGGTTTEFF.

The chain joins TRBV11-2 to TRBJ2-1. There are 15 residues in the CDR3. Germline values: CDR1 SGHAT, CDR2 FQNNGV. The CDR3: CASSLGPVVYNEQFF.

V gene TRBV5-1 combines with J gene TRBJ2-6. CDR3 size: 15 residues. CDR1 is SGHRS and CDR2 is YFSETQ in the germline V gene. The CDR3 loop is CASSFSYSGANVLTF.

The genes are TRBV12-3 or TRBV12-4 and TRBJ1-1. The CDR3 runs 14 residues. The CDR3 sequence is CASSLGEGNTEAFF.

The chain combines TRBV5-4 with TRBJ2-1; TCRdb's D gene call, TRBD2, goes unchecked for lack of DNA. Looked up from germline, CDR1 is SGHNT and CDR2 is YYREEE (reference sequence). CDR3 length equals 17 residues. The CDR3 protein is CASIPPGTSGGNNEQFF. Together with reference TRBV5-4 and TRBJ2-1, the CDR3 gives the full variable domain: ETGVTQSPTHLIKTRGQQVTLRCSSQSGHNTVSWYQQALGQGPQFIFQYYREEENGRGNFPPRFSGLQFPNYSSELNVNALELDDSALYLCASIPPGTSGGNNEQFFGPGTRLTVL.

The gene calls are TRBV12-3 or TRBV12-4 and TRBJ2-1. This CDR3 region has 13 residues. This CDR3 is CASSLQTYNEQFF.

This chain joins TRBV19 and TRBJ2-3; TCRdb's D call of TRBD1 is untestable without DNA. CDR1 and CDR2 from the germline V gene are LNHDA and SQIVND (reference sequence). The CDR3 loop spans 16 amino acids. The CDR3 region is CASSTLNRGGTDTQYF.

The CDR3 protein is CAWTAGTGAYEQYF. This sequence joins TRBV30 and TRBJ2-7; TCRdb calls TRBD1, which cannot be checked without DNA. In germline, CDR1 is GTSNPN, CDR2 SVGIG (reference sequence). The CDR3 runs to 14 residues.

This sequence joins TRBV5-1 and TRBJ2-3; the D gene TCRdb calls, TRBD1, cannot be checked with no DNA. Per germline, CDR1 SGHRS and CDR2 YFSETQ. This CDR3 has 17 residues. The CDR3 reads CASSLSVSRVVTDTQYF.

The rearrangement links TRBV5-8 to TRBJ1-1. Per the germline V gene, CDR1 is SGHTS and CDR2 is YDEGEE. The CDR3 is 13 residues long. CDR3: CASSLIRNTEAFF.

CDR3 sequence: CASSIDSLFSYNEQFF. V is TRBV19 and J is TRBJ2-1. CDR3 length: 16 amino acids. Germline V gives CDR1 LNHDA, CDR2 SQIVND (reference sequence).

The V gene is TRBV24-1, the J gene TRBJ2-3; TCRdb designates TRBD2, a call that cannot be tested without DNA. The length of the CDR3 is 16 residues. The germline V gene has CDR1 KGHDR and CDR2 SFDVKD. CDR3 in amino acids: CATSDGDYRGTDTQYF.

The CDR3 protein is CASSTQGARPVTEAFF. The gene calls are TRBV5-1 and TRBJ1-1. The germline V gene encodes CDR1 SGHRS and CDR2 YFSETQ. This CDR3 region has 16 residues. Drawing the rest from reference TRBV5-1 and TRBJ1-1, the complete variable domain is KAGVTQTPRYLIKTRGQQVTLSCSPISGHRSVSWYQQTPGQGLQFLFEYFSETQRNKGNFPGRFSGRQFSNSRSEMNVSTLELGDSALYLCASSTQGARPVTEAFFGQGTRLTVV.

The CDR3 sequence is CASSLSLIGQSQETQYF. This chain uses TRBV12-3 or TRBV12-4 with TRBJ2-5; TCRdb's D gene call, TRBD1, goes unchecked for lack of DNA. CDR3 length: 17 amino acids.